This TCR beta chain was sequenced for a study of blood T cell repertoires in COVID-19. The germline V gene has CDR1 LGHNA and CDR2 YSLEER. The V segment lost 1 base and the J segment 7 bases; nucleotides outside the gene matches: 1. This CDR3 spans 14 amino acids. The data were produced by immunoSEQ multiplex PCR, yet TCRdb's version contains in-frame clones alone and is incomplete. The profile shows about 91,000 clones, approximately 77% of them singletons. This sequence was found in a woman older than 75 with acute or convalescent COVID-19. The chain uses TRBV4-3 and TRBJ1-4; TRBD1 matches at 9 bases. Specimen: peripheral blood. CDR3 region: CASSQGQGVEKLFF. CDR3 DNA sequence: TGCGCCAGCAGCCAAGGACAGGGGGTTGAAAAACTGTTTTTT.